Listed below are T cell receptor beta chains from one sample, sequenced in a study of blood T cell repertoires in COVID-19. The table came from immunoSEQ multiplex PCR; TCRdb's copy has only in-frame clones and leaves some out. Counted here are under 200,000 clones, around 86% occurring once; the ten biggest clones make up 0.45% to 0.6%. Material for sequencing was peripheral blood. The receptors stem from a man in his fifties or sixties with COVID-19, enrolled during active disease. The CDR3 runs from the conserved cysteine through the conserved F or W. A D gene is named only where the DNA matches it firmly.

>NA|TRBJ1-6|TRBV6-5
TGTGCCAGCAGCCACGGTAGCTCCTATAATTCACCCCTCCACTTT
CASSHGSSYNSPLHF
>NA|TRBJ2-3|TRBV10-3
TGTGCCATCTGGAGAGGGCAGCCGCCAGATACGCAGTATTTT
CAIWRGQPPDTQYF
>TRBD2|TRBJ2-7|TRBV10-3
TGTGCCATCAGTGGCGGGACTAGTCTCGACGAGCAGTACTTC
CAISGGTSLDEQYF
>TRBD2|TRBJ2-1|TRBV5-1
TGCGCCAGCAGCCCCCAAGTCCTCCCTAGCGGGAGCTTTGGTGAGCAGTTCTTC
CASSPQVLPSGSFGEQFF
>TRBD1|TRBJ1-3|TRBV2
TGTGCCAGCAGGCCGGGACAGGGGGTTAACACCATATATTTT
CASRPGQGVNTIYF
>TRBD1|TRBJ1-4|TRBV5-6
TGTGCCAGCAGCTTGGATGGGACAGGGAGTGAAAAACTGTTTTTT
CASSLDGTGSEKLFF
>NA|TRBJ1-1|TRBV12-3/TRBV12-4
TGTGCCAGCAGTTGGTCCGGGAACACTGAAGCTTTCTTT
CASSWSGNTEAFF
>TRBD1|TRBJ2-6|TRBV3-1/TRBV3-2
TGTGCCAGCAGCCAGACGGGACAGCCTTTTTCCACTGGGGCCAACGTCCTGACTTTC
CASSQTGQPFSTGANVLTF
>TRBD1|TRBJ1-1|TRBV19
TGTGCCAGTAGGCGGGACAGGGCTACGAACACTGAAGCTTTCTTT
CASRRDRATNTEAFF
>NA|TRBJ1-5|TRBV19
TGTGCCAGTAGTTCCCAGACAGGTCAGCAGCCCCAGCATTTT
CASSSQTGQQPQHF
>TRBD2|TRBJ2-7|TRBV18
TGTGCCAGCTCACCACCGAGCGGGAAGAGCTCCTACGAGCAGTACTTC
CASSPPSGKSSYEQYF
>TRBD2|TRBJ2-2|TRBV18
TGTGCCAGCTCTTACAAAGGACTAGCGGCCACCGGGGAGCTGTTTTTT
CASSYKGLAATGELFF
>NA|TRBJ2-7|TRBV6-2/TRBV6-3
TGTGCCAGCAGTTACGAGGGCTACGAGCAGTACTTC
CASSYEGYEQYF